This passage covers 6 T cell receptor beta chains from one sample sequenced in a study of blood T cell repertoires in COVID-19. The repertoire was sequenced with immunoSEQ multiplex PCR; TCRdb's copy has only in-frame clones and lacks some. The sample includes more than 150,000 clones, around four fifths of them seen just once. Source material: peripheral blood. The receptors originated from a woman aged 60-75 years with acute or convalescent COVID-19.

The chain uses TRBV5-1 and TRBJ2-7, with 11 bases aligning to TRBD1. V shed 4 bases and J 6 bases; nucleotides not matched to a gene: 6. This CDR3 contains 14 residues. Germline-derived CDR1 and CDR2 are SGHRS and YFSETQ. The CDR3 nucleotides are TGCGCCAGCAGCCTCGGACAGGGGGCGGCCGAGCAGTACTTC. Encoded protein: CASSLGQGAAEQYF.

This clone was found once. V usage is TRBV6-6 and J usage is TRBJ2-3; no firm D call. This CDR3 is 13 amino acids long. Germline V gene sequence: CDR1 MNHNY, CDR2 SVGAGI (reference sequence). Trimming took 2 bases from V and 3 from J, leaving 6 bases between them. The CDR3 DNA is TGTGCCAGCAGTTACGGAGCTACAGATACGCAGTATTTT. Translating it yields CASSYGATDTQYF.

The chain couples TRBV4-3 to TRBJ2-1; D remains ambiguous. In germline, CDR1 is LGHNA, CDR2 YSLEER. V dropped 1 base and J dropped 5 bases, with 18 bases sitting between them. This CDR3 has 17 amino acids. The CDR3 region has the DNA TGCGCCAGCAGCCAAGGGGTCGGCGGCGCGGCGGACAATGAGCAGTTCTTC. Translated, it gives CASSQGVGGAADNEQFF.

V and J are TRBV28 and TRBJ1-6; D is uncertain. The CDR3 has 13 residues. The germline CDR1 and CDR2 sequences are MDHEN and SYDVKM. The V end was cut by 2 bases, the J end by 13 bases, with 12 bases between. The DNA for the CDR3 is TGTGCCAGCAGTTTACTAAGACGGGATCCCCTCCACTTT. Protein product: CASSLLRRDPLHF.

The genes are TRBV4-1 and TRBJ2-3; 9 bases are shared with TRBD2. V lost 0 bases, J lost 2 bases, and 9 bases stayed unmatched. CDR3 length: 18 amino acids. The germline V gene has CDR1 MGHRA and CDR2 YSYEKL. The CDR3 DNA sequence: TGCGCCAGCAGCCAAGATCAAGCTAGCGGGGACCTCACAGATACGCAGTATTTT. It encodes CASSQDQASGDLTDTQYF.

Points on this clone: The junction does not match germline at one end; this may be a read error. The V gene is TRBV5-6, the J gene TRBJ1-1; D is unclear. Germline V gene data show CDR1 as SGHDT and CDR2 as YYEEEE. This CDR3 has 14 residues. The CDR3 reads CASTLGRLNTEAFF. CDR3 bases: TGTGCCAGCACCTTGGGGAGATTGAACACTGAAGCTTTCTTT.